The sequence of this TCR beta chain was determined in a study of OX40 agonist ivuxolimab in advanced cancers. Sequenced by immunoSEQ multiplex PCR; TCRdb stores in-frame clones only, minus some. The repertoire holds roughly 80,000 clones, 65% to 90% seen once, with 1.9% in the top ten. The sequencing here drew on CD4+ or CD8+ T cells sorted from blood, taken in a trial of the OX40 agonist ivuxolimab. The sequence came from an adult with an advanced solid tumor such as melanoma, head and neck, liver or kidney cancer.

The CDR3 nucleotides read TGCAGTGCCTCCCGGAGGGAGCAGTACTTC. Protein product: CSASRREQYF. The chain combines TRBV20-1 with TRBJ2-7; a possible D gene is TRBD2 (5 bases). Trimming took 6 bases from V and 7 from J, leaving 10 bases between them. Germline assignment: CDR1 DFQATT and CDR2 SNEGSKA (reference sequence). The CDR3 loop spans 10 amino acids.